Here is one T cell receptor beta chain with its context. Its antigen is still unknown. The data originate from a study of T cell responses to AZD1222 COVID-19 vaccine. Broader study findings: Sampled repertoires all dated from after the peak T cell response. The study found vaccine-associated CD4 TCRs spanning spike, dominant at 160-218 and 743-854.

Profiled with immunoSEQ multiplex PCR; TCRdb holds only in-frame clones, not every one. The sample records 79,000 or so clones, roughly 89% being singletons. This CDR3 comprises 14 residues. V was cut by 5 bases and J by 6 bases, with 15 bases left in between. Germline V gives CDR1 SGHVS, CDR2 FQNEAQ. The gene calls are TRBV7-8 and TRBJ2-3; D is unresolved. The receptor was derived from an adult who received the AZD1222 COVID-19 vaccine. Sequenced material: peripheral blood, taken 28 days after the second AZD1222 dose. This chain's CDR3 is CASSPVNTVDTQYF. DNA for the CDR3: TGTGCCAGCAGCCCAGTAAATACGGTGGATACGCAGTATTTT.